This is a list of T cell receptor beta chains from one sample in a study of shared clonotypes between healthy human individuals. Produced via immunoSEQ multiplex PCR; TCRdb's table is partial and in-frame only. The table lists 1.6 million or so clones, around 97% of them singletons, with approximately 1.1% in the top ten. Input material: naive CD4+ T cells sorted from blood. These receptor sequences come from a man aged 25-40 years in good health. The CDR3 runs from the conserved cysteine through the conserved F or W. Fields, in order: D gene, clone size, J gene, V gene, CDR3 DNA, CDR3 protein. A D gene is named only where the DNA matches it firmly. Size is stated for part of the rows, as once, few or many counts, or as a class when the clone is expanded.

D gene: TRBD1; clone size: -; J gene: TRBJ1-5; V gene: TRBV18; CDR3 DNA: TGTGCCAGCTCTCTTCGACAGGGTGATCAGCCCCAGCATTTT; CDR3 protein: CASSLRQGDQPQHF
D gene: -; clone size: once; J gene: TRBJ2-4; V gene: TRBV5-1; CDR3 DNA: TGCGCCAGCACCATCGACCCGGCCATGGCCAAAAACATTCAGTACTTC; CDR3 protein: CASTIDPAMAKNIQYF
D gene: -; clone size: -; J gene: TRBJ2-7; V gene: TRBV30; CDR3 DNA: TGTGCCTGGAGTGGGAAGAGGGGGGGTTACGAGCAGTACTTC; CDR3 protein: CAWSGKRGGYEQYF
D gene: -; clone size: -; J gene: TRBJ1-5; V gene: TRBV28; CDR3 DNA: TGTGCCAGCAGTCCGGACAGTAATCAGCCCCAGCATTTT; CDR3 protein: CASSPDSNQPQHF
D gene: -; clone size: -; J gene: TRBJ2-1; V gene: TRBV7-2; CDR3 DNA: TGTGCCAGCAGCGTAGCGGTCATATACAATGAGCAGTTCTTC; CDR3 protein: CASSVAVIYNEQFF
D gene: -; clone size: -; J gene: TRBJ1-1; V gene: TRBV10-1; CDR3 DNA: TGCGCCAGCAGGCCGCGTCCCGACACTGAAGCTTTCTTT; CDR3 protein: CASRPRPDTEAFF
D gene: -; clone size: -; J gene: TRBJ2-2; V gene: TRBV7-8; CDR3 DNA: TGTGCCAGCAGCTCCCTATCGGTCTCGAACACCGGGGAGCTGTTTTTT; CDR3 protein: CASSSLSVSNTGELFF
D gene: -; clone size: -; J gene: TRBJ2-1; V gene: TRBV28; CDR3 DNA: TGTGCCAGCAGTATCAGGGCCTACAATGAGCAGTTCTTC; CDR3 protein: CASSIRAYNEQFF
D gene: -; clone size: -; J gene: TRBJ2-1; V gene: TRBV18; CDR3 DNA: TGTGCCAGCTCCATGAGCGGCAATGAGCAGTTCTTC; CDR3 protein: CASSMSGNEQFF
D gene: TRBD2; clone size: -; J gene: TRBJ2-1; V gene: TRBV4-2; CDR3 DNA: TGTGCCAGCAGCCAAGATGTTCTAGCGGTAATAAATGAGCAGTTCTTC; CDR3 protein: CASSQDVLAVINEQFF
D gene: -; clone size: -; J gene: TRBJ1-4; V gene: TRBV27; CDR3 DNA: TGTGCCAGCAGGTTATCAGGGATCGGCGAAAAACTGTTTTTT; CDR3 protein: CASRLSGIGEKLFF
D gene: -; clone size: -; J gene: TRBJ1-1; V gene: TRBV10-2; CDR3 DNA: TGCGCCAGCATCATCCAGAGTCGGGCTTTCTTT; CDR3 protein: CASIIQSRAFF
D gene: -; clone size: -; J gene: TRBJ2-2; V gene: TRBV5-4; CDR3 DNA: TGTGCCAGCAGCCCCCAGGGGGGTCGGAGCACCGGGGAGCTGTTTTTT; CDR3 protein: CASSPQGGRSTGELFF
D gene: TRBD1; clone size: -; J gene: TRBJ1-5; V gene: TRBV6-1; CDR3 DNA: TGTGCCACCAAACCGGACAGGGGACAGCCCCAGCATTTT; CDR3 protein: CATKPDRGQPQHF
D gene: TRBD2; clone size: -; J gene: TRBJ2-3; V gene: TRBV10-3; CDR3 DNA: TGTGCCATCAGTGAGAAGAGGACTAGCGGGAGCACAGATACGCAGTATTTT; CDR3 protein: CAISEKRTSGSTDTQYF
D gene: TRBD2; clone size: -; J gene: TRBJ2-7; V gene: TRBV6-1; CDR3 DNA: TGTGCCAGCAGTGAAACTAGCGACACCTACGAGCAGTACTTC; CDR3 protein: CASSETSDTYEQYF
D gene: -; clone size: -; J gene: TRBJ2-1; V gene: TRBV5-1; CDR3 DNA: TGCGCCAGCAGCTTGATGGGGACCCCGAGGGGGGAGCAGTTCTTC; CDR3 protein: CASSLMGTPRGEQFF
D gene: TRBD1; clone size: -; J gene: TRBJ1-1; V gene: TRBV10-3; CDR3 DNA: TGTGCCATCAGTGCGAACAGGGGGCAGGAGGCCGCTGAAGCTTTCTTT; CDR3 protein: CAISANRGQEAAEAFF
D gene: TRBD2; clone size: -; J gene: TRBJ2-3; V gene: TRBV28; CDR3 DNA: TGTGCCAGCAGATACAATCGGGGGGGAGGGGTCACAGATACGCAGTATTTT; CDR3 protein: CASRYNRGGGVTDTQYF
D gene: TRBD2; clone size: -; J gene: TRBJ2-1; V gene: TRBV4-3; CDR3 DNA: TGCGCCAGCAGCCAAAAGACTAGCGGGATCGGTGAGCAGTTCTTC; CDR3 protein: CASSQKTSGIGEQFF
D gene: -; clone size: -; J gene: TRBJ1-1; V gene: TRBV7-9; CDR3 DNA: TGTGCCAGCAGCTTAGTGCAGGTCCTATCCGAGGTGAACACTGAAGCTTTCTTT; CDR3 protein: CASSLVQVLSEVNTEAFF
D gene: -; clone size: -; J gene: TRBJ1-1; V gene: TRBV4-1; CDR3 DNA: TGCGCCAGCAGCCCGCAGGGGTGGAGAACTGAAGCTTTCTTT; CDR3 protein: CASSPQGWRTEAFF
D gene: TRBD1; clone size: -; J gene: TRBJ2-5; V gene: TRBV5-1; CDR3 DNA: TGCGCCAGCAGCGTTTCCGGGACAGACTACCAAGAGACCCAGTACTTC; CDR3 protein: CASSVSGTDYQETQYF
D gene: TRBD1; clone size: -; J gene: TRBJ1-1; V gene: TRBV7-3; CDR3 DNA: TGTGCCAGCAGCCCCGGGACAGGTGGTACTGAAGCTTTCTTT; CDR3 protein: CASSPGTGGTEAFF
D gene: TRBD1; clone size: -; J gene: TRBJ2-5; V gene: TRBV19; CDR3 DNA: TGTGCCAGTAGGAGACAGGGACGAGGGGAGACCCAGTACTTC; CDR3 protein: CASRRQGRGETQYF
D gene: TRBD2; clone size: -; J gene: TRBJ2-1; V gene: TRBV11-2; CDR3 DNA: TGTGCCAGCAGCGGTCAGCGGGAGAGGTACAATGAGCAGTTCTTC; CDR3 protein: CASSGQRERYNEQFF
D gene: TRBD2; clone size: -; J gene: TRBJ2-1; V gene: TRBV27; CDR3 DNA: TGTGCCAGCAGTTTAATGGGCGGGAGCGAAGGTGAGCAGTTCTTC; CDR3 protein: CASSLMGGSEGEQFF
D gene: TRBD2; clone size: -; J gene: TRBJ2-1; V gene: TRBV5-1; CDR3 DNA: TGCGCCAGCAAGGCGTCTAGCGGGAGCTACAATGAGCAGTTCTTC; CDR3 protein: CASKASSGSYNEQFF
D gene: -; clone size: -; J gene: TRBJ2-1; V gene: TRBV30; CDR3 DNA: TGTGCCTGGAACCGTGGAAACAATGAGCAGTTCTTC; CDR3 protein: CAWNRGNNEQFF
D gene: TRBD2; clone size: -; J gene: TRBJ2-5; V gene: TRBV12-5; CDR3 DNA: TGTGCTAGTGGTTTGGTAGCTGGGGGGGAGCGCTATGAAGAGACCCAGTACTTC; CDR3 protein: CASGLVAGGERYEETQYF
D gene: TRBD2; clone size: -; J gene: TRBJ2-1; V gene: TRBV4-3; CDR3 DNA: TGCGCCAGCAGCCTGGGACTAGCCTTGGGTAATGAGCAGTTCTTC; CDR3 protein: CASSLGLALGNEQFF
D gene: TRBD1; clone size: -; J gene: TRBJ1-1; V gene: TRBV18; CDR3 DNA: TGTGCCAGCTCACCACGGGGACAGGGTTGGAACACTGAAGCTTTCTTT; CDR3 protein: CASSPRGQGWNTEAFF
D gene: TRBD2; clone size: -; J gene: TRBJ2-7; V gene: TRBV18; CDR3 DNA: TGTGCCAGCTCACTCAAGACTAGCGGGGCCTACGAGCAGTACTTC; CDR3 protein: CASSLKTSGAYEQYF
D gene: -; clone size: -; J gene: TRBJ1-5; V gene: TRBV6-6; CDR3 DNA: TGTGCCAGCGACTCGGGTGGCAGTAGCAATCAGCCCCAGCATTTT; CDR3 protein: CASDSGGSSNQPQHF
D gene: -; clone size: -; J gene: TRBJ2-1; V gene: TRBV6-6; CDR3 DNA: TGTGCCAGCTTACACGCTATTGGTGAGCAGTTCTTC; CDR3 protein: CASLHAIGEQFF
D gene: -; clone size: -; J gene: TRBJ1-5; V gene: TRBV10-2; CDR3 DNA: TGCGCCAGCAGTGAACAGGGACCCACCCAGCCCCAGCATTTT; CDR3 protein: CASSEQGPTQPQHF
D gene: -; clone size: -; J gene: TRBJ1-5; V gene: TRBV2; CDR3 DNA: TGTGCCAGCAGTGAAGCGCTTATAGCTCAGCCCCAGCATTTT; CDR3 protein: CASSEALIAQPQHF
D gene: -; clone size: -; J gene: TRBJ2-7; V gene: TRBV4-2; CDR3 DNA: TGTGCCAGCAGCCAAGAGTGGGGGTCTTTATCCTACGAGCAGTACTTC; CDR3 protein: CASSQEWGSLSYEQYF
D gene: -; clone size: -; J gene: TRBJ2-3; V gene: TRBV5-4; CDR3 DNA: TGTGCCAGCAGCCCACTACTAGCAGGGCGCACAGATACGCAGTATTTT; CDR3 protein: CASSPLLAGRTDTQYF
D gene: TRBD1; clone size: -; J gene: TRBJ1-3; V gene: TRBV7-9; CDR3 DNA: TGTGCCAGCAGGACAGGGGGCTCTGGAAACACCATATATTTT; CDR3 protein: CASRTGGSGNTIYF
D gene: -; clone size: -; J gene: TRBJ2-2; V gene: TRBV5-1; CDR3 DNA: TGCGCCAGCAGCTTGGTGGTGGACGGGGAGCTGTTTTTT; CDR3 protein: CASSLVVDGELFF
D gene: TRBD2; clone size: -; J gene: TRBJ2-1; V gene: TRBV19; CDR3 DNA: TGTGCCAGTAGCGGGACTAGCGCGTACAATGAGCAGTTCTTC; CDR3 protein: CASSGTSAYNEQFF
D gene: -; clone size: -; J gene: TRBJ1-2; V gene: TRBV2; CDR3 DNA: TGTGCCAGCAGTGAAGAGAGACCCGGAGGCTACACCTTC; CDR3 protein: CASSEERPGGYTF
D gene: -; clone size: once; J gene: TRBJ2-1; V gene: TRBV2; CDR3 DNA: TGTGCCAGCAGAAACCGGCGAGCCCTAGATGAGCAGTTCTTC; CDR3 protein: CASRNRRALDEQFF
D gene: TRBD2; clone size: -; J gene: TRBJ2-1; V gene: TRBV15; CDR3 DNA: TGTGCCACCAGCAGAGATCGGTCTAGCGGGAGATATGAGCAGTTCTTC; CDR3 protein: CATSRDRSSGRYEQFF
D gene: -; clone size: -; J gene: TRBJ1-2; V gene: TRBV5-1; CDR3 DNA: TGCGCCAGCAGTCCCTTAACAAACTATGGCTACACCTTC; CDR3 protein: CASSPLTNYGYTF
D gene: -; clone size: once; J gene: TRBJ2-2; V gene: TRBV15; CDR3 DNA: TGTGCCACCAGCAGAGACCCCCTAGGGGCAGCTAACACCGGGGAGCTGTTTTTT; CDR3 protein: CATSRDPLGAANTGELFF
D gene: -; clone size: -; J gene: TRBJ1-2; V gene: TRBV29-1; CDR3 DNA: TGCAGCGTTCGGGAGGACTCCTTCTATGGCTACACCTTC; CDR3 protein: CSVREDSFYGYTF
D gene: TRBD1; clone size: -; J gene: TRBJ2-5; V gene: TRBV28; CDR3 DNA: TGTGCCAGCAGTTTAAATCGACAGGGGCAGTACTTC; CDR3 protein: CASSLNRQGQYF
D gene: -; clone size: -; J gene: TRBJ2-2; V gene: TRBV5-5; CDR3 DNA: TGTGCCAGCAGCTTCACTTCTGCCCTAAACACCGGGGAGCTGTTTTTT; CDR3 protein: CASSFTSALNTGELFF
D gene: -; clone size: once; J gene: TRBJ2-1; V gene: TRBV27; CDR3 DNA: TGTGCCAGCACTCATGAGGGCCCTGGGCCCCTAGGTAATGAGCAGTTCTTC; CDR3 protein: CASTHEGPGPLGNEQFF
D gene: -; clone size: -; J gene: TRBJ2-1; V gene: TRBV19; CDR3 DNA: TGTGCCAGTACTCTAGGAGGACGTGGGTTCTTC; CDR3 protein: CASTLGGRGFF